This passage covers 10 T cell receptor beta chains from one sample sequenced in a study of control samples from healthy donors and cancer patients. The protocol was immunoSEQ multiplex PCR, while the TCRdb copy is restricted to in-frame clones and leaves out a portion. The sample lists about 160,000 clones, around nine tenths occurring once. The sequenced sample consisted of blood. Every receptor here comes from a man aged 25-45 years in good health.

This chain uses TRBV6-5 with TRBJ2-7; TRBD2 agrees at 12 bases. Germline trimming cut 6 bases from V and 2 bases from J; bases unmatched to any gene: 5. The CDR3 is made up of 15 amino acids. The germline V gene has CDR1 MNHEY and CDR2 SVGAGI. The CDR3 region has the DNA TGTGCCAGCAGAACTTCTAGCGGGAGGGCCTACGAGCAGTACTTC. The encoded protein is CASRTSSGRAYEQYF.

The chain links TRBV5-1 to TRBJ1-1, with D tentatively TRBD1 (5 bases). Deletions cut 3 bases from V and 6 bases from J, with 21 bases between. The length of the CDR3 is 16 residues. Germline V gene sequence: CDR1 SGHRS, CDR2 YFSETQ. CDR3 protein: CASSYLGVGAVAEAFF. DNA for the CDR3: TGCGCCAGCAGCTATTTGGGGGTAGGGGCCGTGGCTGAAGCTTTCTTT.

This chain links TRBV19 with TRBJ1-1; D unclear. Trimming cost V 3 bases and J 0 bases, with 5 bases left between them. CDR3 size: 13 residues. CDR1 is LNHDA, CDR2 SQIVND, per germline (reference sequence). The CDR3, as DNA: TGTGCCAGTAGTATGGCGGTGAACACTGAAGCTTTCTTT. This sequence encodes CASSMAVNTEAFF.

V gene TRBV28 combines with J gene TRBJ1-1; a possible D gene is TRBD1 (6 bases). Germline assignment: CDR1 MDHEN and CDR2 SYDVKM. V lost 5 bases, J lost 3 bases, and 13 bases lay in between. The CDR3 loop spans 14 amino acids. This CDR3 is CASSPYQGYTEAFF. The CDR3 DNA is TGTGCCAGCAGTCCTTATCAGGGGTACACTGAAGCTTTCTTT.

The chain uses TRBV9 and TRBJ2-3; 9 bases line up with TRBD1. This CDR3 is 15 amino acids long. Germline CDR1 SGDLS, CDR2 YYNGEE. With 4 bases clipped from V and 4 bases from J, the junction kept 7 bases outside the gene matches. Here the CDR3 DNA reads TGTGCCAGCAGCTTAGGACAGGGGATCGCAGATACGCAGTATTTT. Its protein is CASSLGQGIADTQYF.

The gene calls are TRBV19 and TRBJ2-3; weak D call: TRBD2 (5 bases). Germline values: CDR1 LNHDA, CDR2 SQIVND (reference sequence). The CDR3 is 16 amino acids. Trimming left V 4 bases short and J 0 bases short, with 14 bases between. The CDR3 is CASSRTGSGSTDTQYF. CDR3 DNA sequence: TGTGCCAGTAGTAGGACGGGATCGGGTAGCACAGATACGCAGTATTTT.

This chain uses TRBV6-2 or TRBV6-3 with TRBJ2-2, with TRBD2 matching 9 bases. J was trimmed by 3 bases and V by 5 bases; bases with no gene match: 7. This CDR3 comprises 16 residues. Germline V gene data show CDR1 as MNHEY and CDR2 as SVGEGT. The DNA for the CDR3 is TGTGCCAGCAGTCTCCGTAGCGGGAGAGACACCGGGGAGCTGTTTTTT. Translated: CASSLRSGRDTGELFF.

The chain joins TRBV7-8 to TRBJ1-5; D not resolved. CDR3 length equals 13 residues. V was trimmed by 2 bases and J by 4 bases, leaving 6 bases between them. The germline V gene encodes CDR1 SGHVS and CDR2 FQNEAQ. The CDR3 DNA is TGTGCCAGCAGCTTATCCTGGAATCAGCCCCAGCATTTT. Amino acids: CASSLSWNQPQHF.

The chain uses TRBV6-4 and TRBJ2-1, with D possibly TRBD2 on 5 matching bases. The CDR3 length is 12 residues. CDR1 is MRHNA and CDR2 is SNTAGT in the germline V gene. V lost 1 base and J 9 bases, leaving 7 bases between the germline ends. Here the CDR3 reads CASSDYRGEQFF. CDR3 in DNA: TGTGCCAGCAGTGACTACCGGGGTGAGCAGTTCTTC.

This chain uses TRBV3-1 (or the pseudogene TRBV3-2) with TRBJ1-3; D perhaps matches TRBD1 (6 bases). The CDR3 spans 16 residues. CDR1 is LGHDT, CDR2 YNNKEL, per germline (reference sequence). V lost 0 bases and J lost 3, with 12 bases in between. This chain's CDR3 is CASSQEGAGNGNTIYF. The CDR3 coding sequence is TGTGCCAGCAGCCAAGAGGGGGCAGGAAATGGAAACACCATATATTTT.